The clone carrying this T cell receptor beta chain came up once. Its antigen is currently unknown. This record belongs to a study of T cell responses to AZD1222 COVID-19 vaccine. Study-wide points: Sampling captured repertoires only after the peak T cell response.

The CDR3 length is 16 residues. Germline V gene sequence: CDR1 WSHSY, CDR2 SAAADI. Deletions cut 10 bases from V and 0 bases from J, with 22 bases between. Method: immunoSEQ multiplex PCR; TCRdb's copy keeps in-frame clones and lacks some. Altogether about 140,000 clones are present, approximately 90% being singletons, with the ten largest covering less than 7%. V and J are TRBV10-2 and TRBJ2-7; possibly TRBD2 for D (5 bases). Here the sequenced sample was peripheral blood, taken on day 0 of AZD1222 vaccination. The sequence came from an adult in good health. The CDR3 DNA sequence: TGCGCCACCAAGGTAATCGGGGTGACGCGCTCCTACGAGCAGTACTTC. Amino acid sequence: CATKVIGVTRSYEQYF.